The next 16 T cell receptor beta chains were all read from a single sample in a study of T cell clonality in common variable immunodeficiency. The repertoire was sequenced with immunoSEQ multiplex PCR; TCRdb's copy has only in-frame clones and lacks some. The counts give about 45,000 clones, none of them seen only once; roughly 10% is held by the top ten. Sample: peripheral blood mononuclear cells. These TCRs come from a person aged 18 to 70 in good health.

This clone was found many times. The CDR3 end lies 3 residues beyond the end of the read and is filled in from the germline J gene. The chain uses TRBV12-3 or TRBV12-4 and TRBJ2-7, with TRBD2 identical over 16 bases. This CDR3 comprises 18 residues. The trim removed 4 bases at V and 2 bases at J, leaving 8 bases unmatched. CDR3 amino acids: CASSWGLAGGLRTYEQYF. The CDR3 bases that were read are TGTGCCAGCAGTTGGGGACTAGCGGGAGGGTTAAGGACCTACGAG.

This clone counts as medium-sized. The sequence runs out 3 residues before the end of the CDR3; the remainder is reconstructed from the germline J gene. This rearrangement joins TRBV6-4 to TRBJ1-6, with a tentative D call TRBD1 (6 bases). Looked up from germline, CDR1 is MRHNA and CDR2 is SNTAGT. The CDR3 has 14 amino acids. V was pared by 2 bases and J by 10 bases, with 12 bases between. The sequenced part of the CDR3 DNA is TGTGCCAGCAGTGACGGTATAGGGGGATCACCC. It encodes CASSDGIGGSP. Given in full, the CDR3 is CASSDGIGGSPLHF.

This clone was seen many times. The sequence runs out 3 residues before the end of the CDR3; the remainder is reconstructed from the germline J gene. The chain recombines TRBV7-3 with TRBJ2-5, with TRBD2 as a possible D gene (7 bases). Germline V lookup: CDR1 SGHTA, CDR2 FQGTGA. V was shortened by 0 bases and J by 5 bases, with 13 bases between the two germline ends. The CDR3 is 15 residues long. The CDR3 DNA, read in part, is TGTGCCAGCAGCTTAACGGGGGGGCCAGGGGAGACC. It encodes CASSLTGGPGET. The entire CDR3 protein reads CASSLTGGPGETQYF.

This clone was seen many times. The read finishes 3 residues shy of the CDR3 end, and the germline J gene is used to complete it. The chain is built from TRBV7-2 and TRBJ2-3; TRBD2 aligns across 7 bases. Looked up from germline, CDR1 is SGHTA and CDR2 is FQGNSA. The CDR3 is made up of 14 amino acids. V trimming: 3 bases; J trimming: 5 bases; junction bases outside the gene matches: 5. CDR3 protein: CASSFAGGIDTQYF. The sequenced part of the CDR3 DNA is TGTGCCAGCAGCTTCGCCGGGGGGATAGATACG.

This clone was recorded many times. Read data end 3 residues before the CDR3 end; the end is taken from the germline J gene. The V call is TRBV6-2 or TRBV6-3, the J call TRBJ2-5, with 7 bases aligning to TRBD1. The CDR3 length is 14 residues. The germline V gene has CDR1 MNHEY and CDR2 SVGEGT. V lost 5 bases and J lost 2; bases outside the gene matches: 5. The CDR3 here is CASSKPTGQETQYF. CDR3 DNA (partial): TGTGCCAGCAGTAAACCGACAGGGCAAGAGACC.

The table lists this clone with many counts. The CDR3 end falls 3 residues outside the read, so it is completed with the germline J gene. V and J are TRBV20-1 and TRBJ1-2; maybe TRBD1 (6 bases). This CDR3 contains 14 residues. Trimming took off 6 bases at V and 5 bases at J, with 19 bases between the two ends. Looked up from germline, CDR1 is DFQATT and CDR2 is SNEGSKA (reference sequence). CDR3 residues: CSAPSYRENYGYTF. The CDR3 bases that were read are TGCAGTGCCCCTTCGTACAGGGAGAATTATGGC.

There are many counts of this clone. The read halts 3 residues ahead of the CDR3 end, with the missing end drawn from the germline J gene. V gene TRBV10-3 combines with J gene TRBJ2-6, with D possibly matching TRBD1 (5 bases). CDR1 is ENHRY and CDR2 is SYGVKD in the germline V gene. This CDR3 spans 17 amino acids. The V end was cut by 5 bases, the J end by 2 bases, with 16 bases between. The CDR3 loop is CAISPPQGLAGANVLTF. CDR3 bases read: TGTGCCATCAGTCCGCCCCAGGGATTGGCTGGGGCCAACGTC.

This clone was detected many times. The missing CDR3 end, 3 residues past where the read stops, is filled in from the germline J gene. The rearrangement joins TRBV4-2 to TRBJ1-1, with 7 bases lining up with TRBD1. The trim removed 1 base at V and 4 bases at J, leaving 12 bases unmatched. The CDR3 spans 17 residues. Per germline, CDR1 LGHNA and CDR2 YNFKEQ. The CDR3 bases that were read are TGTGCCAGCAGCCAAGTCGCACCTTATACAGGGGCCACTGAA. Its protein product is CASSQVAPYTGATE. The full CDR3 is CASSQVAPYTGATEAFF.

This clone was picked up many times. The sequenced CDR3 bases are TGCGCCAGCAGCTTGGGAAGGACTAGCGGGGGCGGCACAGATACG. It translates to CASSLGRTSGGGTDT. The entire CDR3 is CASSLGRTSGGGTDTQYF. The J gene is TRBJ2-3, the V gene TRBV5-1; 13 bases line up with TRBD2. The read ends 3 residues early relative to the CDR3; the germline J gene fills the gap. Germline values: CDR1 SGHRS, CDR2 YFSETQ. This CDR3 spans 18 amino acids. V shed 0 bases, J shed 1 base, and the junction held 5 bases outside the gene matches.

This clone was seen many times. The read terminates 3 residues ahead of where the CDR3 ends, so the germline J gene completes it. The chain combines TRBV5-1 with TRBJ2-2, with a weak D call TRBD2 (6 bases). The CDR3 totals 16 residues. Germline loops: CDR1 SGHRS, CDR2 YFSETQ. Trimming pared 0 bases from V and 0 bases from J, leaving 9 bases between. CDR3 region: CASSLGGGTNTGELFF. Partial CDR3 DNA: TGCGCCAGCAGCTTGGGTGGCGGGACGAACACCGGGGAG.

This clone was counted at least ten times. The read ends 3 residues early relative to the CDR3; the germline J gene fills the gap. V usage is TRBV20-1 and J usage is TRBJ1-2; D gene ambiguous. Germline CDR1 is DFQATT and CDR2 is SNEGSKA (reference sequence). V shed 5 bases and J shed 0 bases, with 13 bases lying between them. This CDR3 has 14 residues. The CDR3 DNA, read in part, is TGCAGTGCTTCGAAGGCGGGCCCTAACTATGGC. Its translation is CSASKAGPNYG. The complete CDR3 sequence is CSASKAGPNYGYTF.

This clone was counted many times. The read ends 3 residues shy of where the CDR3 ends; the end is completed using the germline J gene. The V call is TRBV7-2, the J call TRBJ1-1; D may be TRBD1 (5 bases). CDR1 is SGHTA, CDR2 FQGNSA, per germline. V was clipped by 2 bases and J by 3 bases, with 10 bases between them. CDR3 length: 14 amino acids. The covered CDR3 bases are TGTGCCAGCAGCTTACAGGGTCTTCACACTGAA. Translated, it gives CASSLQGLHTE. The whole CDR3 reads CASSLQGLHTEAFF.

This clone was observed many times. The read comes to an end 3 residues before the CDR3 does, leaving the germline J gene to fill in the end. The V call is TRBV13, the J call TRBJ2-2; possible D gene TRBD2, 7 bases. V shed 7 bases and J shed 5 bases, with 14 bases lying between them. CDR3 length equals 14 residues. The germline V gene encodes CDR1 PRHDT and CDR2 FYEKMQ (reference sequence). The sequenced part of the CDR3 DNA is TGTGCCAGCACCCCCCGGGGGGCAACCGGGGAG. As protein: CASTPRGATGE. In full, the CDR3 is CASTPRGATGELFF. Looking up the rest from reference TRBV13 and TRBJ2-2 gives the full variable domain: AAGVIQSPRHLIKEKRETATLKCYPIPRHDTVYWYQQGPGQDPQFLISFYEKMQSDKGSIPDRFSAQQFSDYHSELNMSSLELGDSALYFCASTPRGATGELFFGEGSRLTVL.

In its sample, this clone was seen many times. The CDR3 end is not reached by the read, which stops 3 residues before it; the germline J gene fills it in. The chain uses TRBV19 and TRBJ2-3; 11 bases fit TRBD2. Germline lookup yields CDR1 LNHDA and CDR2 SQIVND (reference sequence). Trimming cost V 3 bases and J 7 bases; bases outside gene matches: 6. The CDR3 extends over 15 amino acids. CDR3 DNA (partial): TGTGCCAGTAGTATCCTAGCGGGGGGAAGTAATACG. It is translated as CASSILAGGSNT. The entire CDR3 sequence reads CASSILAGGSNTQYF. The full variable domain, in which reference TRBV19 and TRBJ2-3 provide the parts outside the CDR3, is DGGITQSPKYLFRKEGQNVTLSCEQNLNHDAMYWYRQDPGQGLRLIYYSQIVNDFQKGDIAEGYSVSREKKESFPLTVTSAQKNPTAFYLCASSILAGGSNTQYFGPGTRLTVL.

This clone occurred many times. The CDR3 end falls 3 residues outside the read, so it is completed with the germline J gene. The chain joins TRBV5-1 to TRBJ2-7; D perhaps matches TRBD2 (6 bases). CDR3 length: 13 residues. Trimming took 4 bases from V and 5 from J, leaving 13 bases between them. The germline V gene encodes CDR1 SGHRS and CDR2 YFSETQ. The covered CDR3 bases are TGCGCCAGCAGCCCCTCCCGGAGGGACGAG. Its protein is CASSPSRRDE. The complete CDR3 reads CASSPSRRDEQYF.

The table lists this clone with many counts. The read terminates 3 residues ahead of where the CDR3 ends, so the germline J gene completes it. The V call is TRBV11-3, the J call TRBJ2-1; 9 bases align to TRBD2. Looked up from germline, CDR1 is SGHNT and CDR2 is YENEEA. The CDR3 consists of 15 residues. V lost 5 bases and J lost 5; bases outside the gene matches: 7. CDR3 bases read: TGTGCCAGCAGCCATTGGCGGGGGGGTGACAATGAG. It codes for CASSHWRGGDNE. The full CDR3 protein is CASSHWRGGDNEQFF. Drawing the rest from reference TRBV11-3 and TRBJ2-1, the complete variable domain is EAGVVQSPRYKIIEKKQPVAFWCNPISGHNTLYWYLQNLGQGPELLIRYENEEAVDDSQLPKDRFSAERLKGVDSTLKIQPAELGDSAVYLCASSHWRGGDNEQFFGPGTRLTVL.